Following are 21 T cell receptor beta chains from one sample sequenced in a study of T cell changes during pregnancy in multiple sclerosis. TCRdb keeps only in-frame clones here, not all; method: immunoSEQ multiplex PCR. The table has approximately 40,000 clones, just over 90% seen once. Specimen: CD4+ T cells from peripheral blood mononuclear cells, collected in the third trimester of pregnancy. Receptors were obtained from a female donor in good health, enrolled as a control in a pregnancy study.

This clone was detected only once. The CDR3 spells CASPTSYEQYF. The CDR3, as DNA: TGTGCCAGCCCAACCAGTTACGAGCAGTACTTC. The genes are TRBV9 and TRBJ2-7; D is undetermined. Deletions cut 7 bases from V and 4 bases from J, with 9 bases between. The CDR3 spans 11 residues. From germline, CDR1 is SGDLS and CDR2 YYNGEE.

This chain links TRBV5-4 with TRBJ1-2; 8 positions match TRBD1. Germline assignment: CDR1 SGHNT and CDR2 YYREEE (reference sequence). J was trimmed by 2 bases and V by 4 bases; bases with no gene match: 7. The CDR3 covers 15 residues. The CDR3 DNA follows: TGTGCCAGCAGCAACCAGGGGGCTCGCAACTATGGCTACACCTTC. It yields the protein CASSNQGARNYGYTF.

J is TRBJ2-7 and V is TRBV6-5, with 7 bases fitting TRBD1. CDR1 MNHEY and CDR2 SVGAGI come from the germline V gene. V trimming: 4 bases; J trimming: 3 bases; junction bases outside the gene matches: 9. This CDR3 is 15 amino acids long. CDR3 bases: TGTGCCAGCAGTTCGATCCCGGGACAGCTCTACGAGCAGTACTTC. Translation: CASSSIPGQLYEQYF.

This clone was found once. The chain uses TRBV5-8 and TRBJ2-7; 7 bases map to TRBD2. The CDR3 totals 14 residues. J lost 2 bases, V lost 1 base, and 3 bases had no gene match. CDR1 is SGHTS and CDR2 is YDEGEE in the germline V gene. The CDR3 nucleotides read TGTGCCAGCAGCTTGTTGGGGGGGACCTACGAGCAGTACTTC. It encodes CASSLLGGTYEQYF.

The rearrangement uses TRBV19 and TRBJ2-6; D may be TRBD2 (6 bases). V lost 7 bases and J 0 bases, leaving 13 bases between the germline ends. Germline V gives CDR1 LNHDA, CDR2 SQIVND (reference sequence). This CDR3 has 16 residues. The chain's CDR3 is CASKIAVSSGANVLTF. In DNA, the CDR3 is TGTGCCAGTAAGATAGCGGTTAGCTCTGGGGCCAACGTCCTGACTTTC.

This chain uses TRBV28 with TRBJ1-1; no definite D call. The CDR3 is made up of 13 amino acids. In germline, CDR1 is MDHEN, CDR2 SYDVKM. With 8 bases removed from V and 5 bases from J, the gap between germline ends came to 15 bases. As DNA, the CDR3 is TGTGCCAGCGAGTATCCGGAGAGGACTGAAGCTTTCTTT. Translating it yields CASEYPERTEAFF.

The chain combines TRBV27 with TRBJ2-5, with D unclear. This CDR3 has 13 amino acids. Trimming left V 4 bases short and J 0 bases short, with 6 bases between. Germline loops: CDR1 MNHEY, CDR2 SMNVEV (reference sequence). CDR3 coding DNA: TGTGCCAGCAGTTCCCTGTACCAAGAGACCCAGTACTTC. Protein product: CASSSLYQETQYF.

The CDR3 nucleotides are TGTGCCAGCGACGCGGCGGGAAGGATTGATGAGCAGTTCTTC. It yields the protein CASDAAGRIDEQFF. This chain links TRBV2 with TRBJ2-1; possible D gene TRBD2, 6 bases. The CDR3 spans 14 residues. V dropped 8 bases and J dropped 8 bases, with 19 bases sitting between them. CDR1 is SNHLY and CDR2 is FYNNEI in the germline V gene. Full variable domain (outside the CDR3, taken from reference TRBV2 and TRBJ2-1): EPEVTQTPSHQVTQMGQEVILRCVPISNHLYFYWYRQILGQKVEFLVSFYNNEISEKSEIFDDQFSVERPDGSNFTLKIRSTKLEDSAMYFCASDAAGRIDEQFFGPGTRLTVL.

The V and J genes are TRBV29-1 and TRBJ1-2; D is possibly TRBD1 (6 bases). CDR1 is SQVTM and CDR2 is ANQGSEA in the germline V gene. V was cut by 3 bases and J by 6 bases, with 8 bases left in between. The CDR3 consists of 11 residues. CDR3 in DNA: TGCAGCGTTGAGGACAGCAATGGCTACACCTTC. This codes for CSVEDSNGYTF.

The chain carries TRBV15 and TRBJ2-2; 11 nucleotides agree with TRBD2. CDR3 length equals 21 residues. Germline V gene data show CDR1 as LNHNV and CDR2 as YYDKDF (reference sequence). V shed 2 bases, J shed 4 bases, and the junction held 18 bases outside the gene matches. CDR3 bases: TGTGCCACCAGCAGAACCTCCGGGACTAGCGGATTTTGGAGGACCACCGGGGAGCTGTTTTTT. It yields the protein CATSRTSGTSGFWRTTGELFF.

The chain employs TRBV30 and TRBJ1-2; TRBD1 matches 8 bases. V trimming: 1 base; J trimming: 4 bases; junction bases outside the gene matches: 8. The CDR3 totals 15 residues. Germline V gives CDR1 GTSNPN, CDR2 SVGIG (reference sequence). In DNA form, the CDR3 reads TGTGCCTGGAGTGGACGCGACAGGGGATTCTATGGCTACACCTTC. Translated, it gives CAWSGRDRGFYGYTF.

The rearrangement joins TRBV28 to TRBJ2-5, with 10 bases lining up with TRBD1. The CDR3 runs to 17 residues. Looked up from germline, CDR1 is MDHEN and CDR2 is SYDVKM. J was trimmed by 7 bases and V by 6 bases; bases with no gene match: 17. The CDR3 protein is CASSTTAGTGARGTQYF. CDR3 DNA: TGTGCCAGCAGCACAACGGCCGGGACAGGGGCCCGAGGGACCCAGTACTTC.

The chain recombines TRBV6-5 with TRBJ2-7, with D possibly being TRBD1 (6 bases). Germline CDR1 and CDR2: MNHEY and SVGAGI. Trimming pared 8 bases from V and 7 bases from J, leaving 24 bases between. There are 15 residues in the CDR3. The CDR3 nucleotides read TGTGCCAGCGGAAGAACAGGGCTCCCGTCGACGGAGCAGTACTTC. Translating it yields CASGRTGLPSTEQYF.

The V and J genes are TRBV4-1 and TRBJ1-4; TRBD1 agrees at 9 bases. V trimming: 1 base; J trimming: 4 bases; junction bases outside the gene matches: 1. Germline V gene data show CDR1 as MGHRA and CDR2 as YSYEKL. CDR3 length equals 15 residues. The CDR3 region is CASSQGQGVNEKLFF. The CDR3 nucleotides are TGCGCCAGCAGCCAAGGACAGGGGGTTAATGAAAAACTGTTTTTT.

The rearrangement joins TRBV11-2 to TRBJ2-4; 9 positions agree with TRBD2. Germline V gene data show CDR1 as SGHAT and CDR2 as FQNNGV. This CDR3 is built from 12 residues. The V and J ends lost 9 bases and 5 bases, in that order; junction bases with no gene match: 2. The CDR3 coding sequence is TGTGCCAGTGGGACTAGCCAAAACATTCAGTACTTC. This translates into CASGTSQNIQYF.

The rearrangement links TRBV5-1 to TRBJ2-6; tentative D call: TRBD2 (5 bases). Germline V gene sequence: CDR1 SGHRS, CDR2 YFSETQ. V lost 6 bases, J lost 0 bases, and 13 bases lay in between. This CDR3 comprises 16 residues. CDR3 protein: CASNPGSDSGANVLTF. Here the CDR3 DNA reads TGCGCCAGCAACCCGGGGAGCGACTCTGGGGCCAACGTCCTGACTTTC.

The chain couples TRBV27 to TRBJ2-1, with a tentative D call TRBD1 (5 bases). The V gene's germline CDR1 is MNHEY and CDR2 SMNVEV (reference sequence). V dropped 0 bases and J dropped 11 bases, with 11 bases sitting between them. The CDR3 loop spans 13 amino acids. The CDR3 bases are TGTGCCAGCAGTTTATCTGGCAGGGCTAAGCAGTTCTTC. Protein product: CASSLSGRAKQFF.

This clone was recorded only once. This chain links TRBV9 with TRBJ2-5; perhaps TRBD2 as D (5 bases). The CDR3 consists of 15 residues. Germline assignment: CDR1 SGDLS and CDR2 YYNGEE. Deletions cut 0 bases from V and 1 base from J, with 10 bases between. CDR3: CASSVGGRSQETQYF. The CDR3 DNA reads as TGTGCCAGCAGCGTAGGAGGGAGAAGCCAAGAGACCCAGTACTTC. The variable domain in full, completed from reference TRBV9 and TRBJ2-5, reads DSGVTQTPKHLITATGQRVTLRCSPRSGDLSVYWYQQSLDQGLQFLIQYYNGEERAKGNILERFSAQQFPDLHSELNLSSLELGDSALYFCASSVGGRSQETQYFGPGTRLLVL.

This sequence joins TRBV28 and TRBJ2-7; 11 positions agree with TRBD2. CDR1 is MDHEN and CDR2 is SYDVKM in the germline V gene. The CDR3 covers 19 residues. V shed 5 bases, J shed 0 bases, and the junction held 15 bases outside the gene matches. The DNA for the CDR3 is TGTGCCAGCAGTCCGGGGCGGGGAAGACTAGCGGGGAGCTCCTACGAGCAGTACTTC. The encoded protein is CASSPGRGRLAGSSYEQYF.

CDR3 sequence: CASSSNNIYEQYF. In DNA, the CDR3 is TGTGCCAGCAGCTCAAACAATATCTACGAGCAGTACTTC. The genes are TRBV11-1 and TRBJ2-7, with D hard to call. V lost 4 bases and J lost 3, with 10 bases in between. Germline loops: CDR1 SGHAT, CDR2 FQDESV (reference sequence). CDR3 size: 13 residues. Based on the CDR3 plus reference TRBV11-1 and TRBJ2-7, the full variable domain is EAEVAQSPRYKITEKSQAVAFWCDPISGHATLYWYRQILGQGPELLVQFQDESVVDDSQLPKDRFSAERLKGVDSTLKIQPAELGDSAMYLCASSSNNIYEQYFGPGTRLTVT.

About this clone: Its ends do not fully match the called genes, so a read error is possible. The chain is built from TRBV5-1 and TRBJ1-4; 8 bases are a match to TRBD1. The CDR3 is made up of 14 amino acids. CDR1 and CDR2 (germline): SGHRS, YFSETQ. CDR3 nucleotide sequence: TGCGCCAGCAGCTTGGGACAGGGGAATGAAGAACTGTTTTTT. Translation gives CASSLGQGNEELFF.